The present T cell receptor beta chain was sequenced within a study of blood T cell repertoires in COVID-19. In the study overall: Samples of COVID-19 (acute and convalescent) were obtained from the United States, Italy and Spain. Sample material is recorded as cDNA or gDNA derived from T cells, B-cell-depleted T cells, or PBMCs.

Authors' data handling: It was from reference gene primer amplification that nucleated cell counts were estimated. TCRdb's copy holds only in-frame clones and misses some; the assay was immunoSEQ multiplex PCR. V, J and clone size were drawn from that table, and D and trimming were deduced from the DNA. Altogether around 400,000 clones are present, 80% to 90% being singletons, with the ten largest covering about 2.1%. Germline loops: CDR1 MDHEN, CDR2 SYDVKM. The V segment lost 6 bases and the J segment 1 base; nucleotides outside the gene matches: 13. This CDR3 is 17 amino acids long. Recruited during active infection, patients (from Seattle) were subsequently followed longitudinally.

The J gene is TRBJ2-5, the V gene TRBV28, with 8 bases that match TRBD2. The clonotype comes from a woman aged 55-69 years with COVID-19, enrolled during active disease. Sample: peripheral blood. The CDR3 DNA is TGTGCCAGCAGCCCACCTGGTTTGCGGGGGGTCCAAGAGACCCAGTACTTC. Residues: CASSPPGLRGVQETQYF.